This note documents a single TCR beta chain sequence. The antigen remains undetermined. The data were obtained in a study of shared clonotypes between healthy human individuals. General study findings and limits: Shared clonotypes: approximately 4.5% naive CD4, under 4% naive CD8, around 2.2% memory CD4, 0.4% to 0.45% memory CD8. Clonotype sharing among donors was thought likely to change with sequencing depth. In contrast to clonotypes shared by all four donors, non-shared clonotypes had lower generation probabilities.

Clones were sequenced by immunoSEQ multiplex PCR, and TCRdb holds only the in-frame ones, with some missing. This table holds 90,000 to 150,000 clones, roughly 70% found once. This clonotype originated in a woman in her twenties or thirties in good health. What was sequenced was memory CD8+ T cells sorted from blood. Regarding subset: CD45RO+ cells pooled with CCR7-negative TemRA cells.

CDR3 loop: CASSLTIQGSGYTF. The CDR3, as DNA: TGTGCCAGCAGCTTAACCATTCAGGGAAGCGGCTACACCTTC. The rearrangement joins TRBV7-9 to TRBJ1-2, with a tentative D call TRBD1 (5 bases). Germline values: CDR1 SEHNR, CDR2 FQNEAQ (reference sequence). This CDR3 region has 14 residues. The V end lost 2 bases, the J end lost 8 bases, and 15 bases lay between the germline ends.